This TCR beta chain was captured in a study of T cell clonotyping in hematopoietic cell transplantation. Sequencing was performed with immunoSEQ multiplex PCR; in TCRdb, only in-frame clones are kept and a portion is missing. The table records 37,000 or so clones, over 75% of them present only once. J lost 0 bases, V lost 10 bases, and 11 bases had no gene match. The CDR3 consists of 17 residues. CDR1 MDHEN and CDR2 SYDVKM come from the germline V gene. The sequence came from a woman aged 40 to 50 in good health. Some clones in this sample may be carry-over from other donors' samples. The chain uses TRBV28 and TRBJ2-2; 10 bases fit TRBD2. The sequenced material came from peripheral blood mononuclear cells. The chain's CDR3 is CATSLERGGPNTGELFF. The CDR3 DNA reads TGTGCCACCTCTCTCGAGCGGGGGGGTCCGAACACCGGGGAGCTGTTTTTT.